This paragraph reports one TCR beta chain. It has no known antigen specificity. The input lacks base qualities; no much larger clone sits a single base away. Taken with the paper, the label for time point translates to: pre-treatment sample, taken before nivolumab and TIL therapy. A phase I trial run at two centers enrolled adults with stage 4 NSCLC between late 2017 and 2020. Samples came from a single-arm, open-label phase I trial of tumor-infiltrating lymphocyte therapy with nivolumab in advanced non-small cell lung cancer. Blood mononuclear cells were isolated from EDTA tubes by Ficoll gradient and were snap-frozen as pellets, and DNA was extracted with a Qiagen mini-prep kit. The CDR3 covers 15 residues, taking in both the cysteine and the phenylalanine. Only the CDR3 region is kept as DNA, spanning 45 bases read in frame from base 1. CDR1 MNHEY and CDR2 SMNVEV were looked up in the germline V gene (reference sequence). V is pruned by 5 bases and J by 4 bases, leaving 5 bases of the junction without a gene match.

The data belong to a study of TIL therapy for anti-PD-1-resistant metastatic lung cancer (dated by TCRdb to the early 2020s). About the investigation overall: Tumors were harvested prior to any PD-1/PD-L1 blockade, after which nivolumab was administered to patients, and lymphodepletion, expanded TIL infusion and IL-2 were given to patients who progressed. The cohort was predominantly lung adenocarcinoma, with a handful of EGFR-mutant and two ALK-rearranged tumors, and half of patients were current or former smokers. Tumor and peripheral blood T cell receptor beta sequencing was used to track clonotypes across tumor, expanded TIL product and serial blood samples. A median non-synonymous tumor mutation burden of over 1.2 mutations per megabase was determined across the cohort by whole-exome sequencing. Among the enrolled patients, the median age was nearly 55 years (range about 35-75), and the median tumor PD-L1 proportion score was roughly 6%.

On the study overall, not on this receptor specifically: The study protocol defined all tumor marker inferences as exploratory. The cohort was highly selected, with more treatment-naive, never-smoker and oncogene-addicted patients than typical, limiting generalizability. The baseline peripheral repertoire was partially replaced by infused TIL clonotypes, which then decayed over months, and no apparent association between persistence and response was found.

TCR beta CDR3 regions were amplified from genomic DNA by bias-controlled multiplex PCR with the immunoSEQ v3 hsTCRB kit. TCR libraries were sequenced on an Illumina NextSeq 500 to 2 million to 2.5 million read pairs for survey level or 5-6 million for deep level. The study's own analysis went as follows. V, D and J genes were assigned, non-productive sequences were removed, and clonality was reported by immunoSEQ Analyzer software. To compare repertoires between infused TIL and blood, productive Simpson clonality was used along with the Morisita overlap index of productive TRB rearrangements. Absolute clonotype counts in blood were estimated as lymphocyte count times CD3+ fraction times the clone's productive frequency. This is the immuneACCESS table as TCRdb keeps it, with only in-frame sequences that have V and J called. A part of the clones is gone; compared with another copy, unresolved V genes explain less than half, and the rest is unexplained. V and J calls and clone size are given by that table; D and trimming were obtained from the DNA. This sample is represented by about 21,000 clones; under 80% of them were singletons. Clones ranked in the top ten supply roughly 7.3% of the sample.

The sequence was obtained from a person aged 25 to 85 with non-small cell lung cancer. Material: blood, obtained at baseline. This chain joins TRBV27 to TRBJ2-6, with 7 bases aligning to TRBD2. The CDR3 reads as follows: CASSRGVAGANVLTF. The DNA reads TGTGCCAGCAGTCGGGGGGTAGCCGGGGCCAACGTCCTGACTTTC. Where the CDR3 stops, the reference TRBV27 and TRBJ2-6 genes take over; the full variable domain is EAQVTQNPRYLITVTGKKLTVTCSQNMNHEYMSWYRQDPGLGLRQIYYSMNVEVTDKGDVPEGYKVSRKEKRNFPLILESPSPNQTSLYFCASSRGVAGANVLTFGAGSRLTVL.